Listed here are 29 T cell receptor beta chains from one sample, sequenced in a study of circulating CD8 cells and anti-PD-1 response in melanoma. The QIAseq Immune Repertoire TCR panel built the libraries from around 15 ng of total RNA. In TCRdb, the reads were re-called with MiXCR into one record per CDR3 protein. The sample has 750 to 1,000 distinct CDR3 sequences, 5.5% to 6.5% seen once. Four subsets defined by PD-1 and/or TIGIT were sorted from live CD3+CD8+TCRalphabeta+ cells. Sequenced material: CD8+ T cells from PBMCs, taken at baseline or after one month of anti-PD-1 therapy (not recorded which). The receptors were gathered from a human donor with melanoma.

The chain joins TRBV28 to TRBJ2-2; D gene ambiguous. V lost 9 bases and J 9 bases, leaving 17 bases between the germline ends. Germline V gene data show CDR1 as MDHEN and CDR2 as SYDVKM. The CDR3 totals 13 residues. CDR3 nucleotides: TGTGCCAGTAGTACCCTGGTACCCCGGGAGCTGTTTTTT. Amino acids: CASSTLVPRELFF.

For this clonotype: A much larger clone is a single base away; this may be a read error. The rearrangement links TRBV12-3 or TRBV12-4 to TRBJ2-1; the D gene is possibly TRBD2 (6 bases). The CDR3 spans 15 residues. Written as DNA, the CDR3 is TGTGCCAGCGGTTTCAGTTCAGGGAGGAGCAATGAGCAGTTCTTC. Protein product: CASGFSSGRSNEQFF.

This clonotype is medium-sized in the sample. This rearrangement joins TRBV20-1 to TRBJ2-5, with 9 bases fitting TRBD2. Germline V gene lookup returns CDR1 DFQATT and CDR2 SNEGSKA (reference sequence). V gave up 3 bases and J gave up 2 bases; unmatched junction bases: 4. The CDR3 spans 14 residues. CDR3 loop: CSARRTSDQETQYF. In nucleotides, the CDR3 is TGCAGTGCTAGGAGGACTAGCGATCAAGAGACCCAGTACTTC.

By share, this clonotype counts as large. V usage is TRBV28 and J usage is TRBJ2-7; possible D gene TRBD2, 6 bases. The V end was cut by 3 bases, the J end by 0 bases, with 15 bases between. This CDR3 spans 16 amino acids. Germline-derived CDR1 and CDR2 are MDHEN and SYDVKM. The CDR3 region is CASSFPTGTVSYEQYF. The CDR3 bases are TGTGCCAGCAGTTTTCCAACCGGGACTGTCTCCTACGAGCAGTACTTC.

By share, this clonotype counts as medium-sized. V is TRBV2 and J is TRBJ2-7; 7 bases align to TRBD2. The CDR3 covers 12 residues. The V gene end was trimmed by 7 bases and the J gene end by 2 bases; junction bases not matched to a gene: 2. From germline, CDR1 is SNHLY and CDR2 FYNNEI. The DNA of the CDR3 is TGTGCCAGCACCCGGGGGGCCTACGAGCAGTACTTC. It specifies CASTRGAYEQYF.

This clonotype is categorized as large. The chain joins TRBV7-2 to TRBJ1-4; no clear D gene. CDR3 length equals 13 residues. The germline V gene encodes CDR1 SGHTA and CDR2 FQGNSA. Trimming took off 0 bases at V and 2 bases at J, with 1 base between the two ends. CDR3 region: CASSLATNEKLFF. The CDR3 nucleotides are TGTGCCAGCAGCTTAGCTACTAATGAAAAACTGTTTTTT.

By frequency in the sample, this clonotype is medium-sized. The chain uses TRBV29-1 and TRBJ2-7; 9 bases agree with TRBD2. The V and J ends lost 1 base and 0 bases, in that order; junction bases with no gene match: 1. Per the germline V gene, CDR1 is SQVTM and CDR2 is ANQGSEA. This CDR3 comprises 14 residues. CDR3 in amino acids: CSVEGLADSYEQYF. DNA of the CDR3: TGCAGCGTTGAAGGACTAGCGGACTCCTACGAGCAGTACTTC.

By proportion, this clonotype is large (0.1 to 1%). This chain joins TRBV29-1 and TRBJ2-7, with D possibly being TRBD1 (5 bases). Germline values: CDR1 SQVTM, CDR2 ANQGSEA. The CDR3 loop spans 10 amino acids. The V end was cut by 5 bases, the J end by 3 bases, with 5 bases between. The chain's CDR3 is CSVQGYEQYF. The CDR3 DNA is TGCAGCGTTCAGGGCTACGAGCAGTACTTC.

By proportion, this clonotype is large. The chain recombines TRBV19 with TRBJ2-7; perhaps D is TRBD1 or TRBD2 (5 bases each). The CDR3 has 14 residues. Germline CDR1 reads LNHDA; CDR2 reads SQIVND (reference sequence). Trimming took 7 bases from V and 5 from J, leaving 18 bases between them. The CDR3 DNA follows: TGTGCCAGTAACCGAGGGGTCCCCGGGGACGAGCAGTACTTC. Amino acids: CASNRGVPGDEQYF.

This clonotype is medium-sized (0.01 to 0.1%). The gene calls are TRBV30 and TRBJ1-1; tentative D call: TRBD1 (6 bases). The V and J ends lost 6 bases and 12 bases respectively, with 8 bases between them. The CDR3 length is 8 residues. The V gene's germline CDR1 is GTSNPN and CDR2 SVGIG (reference sequence). CDR3 sequence (DNA): TGTGCCTGCACAGGGACTTTCTTT. This translates into CACTGTFF.

In its sample, this clonotype is large. The chain carries TRBV21-1 and TRBJ2-7; TRBD1 reflects the table's D call only, with no check against the DNA. TRBV21-1 has pseudogene status. The CDR3 loop spans 15 amino acids. Here the CDR3 reads CASSKVQWGRGEQYF. CDR3 nucleotide sequence: TGTGCCAGCAGCAAAGTCCAGTGGGGCAGGGGCGAGCAGTACTTC.

This clonotype is termed medium-sized. J is TRBJ2-7 and V is TRBV29-1; possibly TRBD2 for D (6 bases). The ends were cut back, 7 bases at V and 6 bases at J, with 19 bases in the middle. CDR3 length: 13 residues. Looked up from germline, CDR1 is SQVTM and CDR2 is ANQGSEA. CDR3 in DNA: TGCAGCGCACCGGGGACGGGGGATATCGAGCAGTACTTC. This gives the protein CSAPGTGDIEQYF.

This clonotype rates as medium-sized. The chain links TRBV7-3 to TRBJ1-1; D remains ambiguous. Between the trimmed V and J ends, which lost 6 bases and 0 bases, there was a span of 8 bases. CDR3 size: 13 residues. Germline CDR1 and CDR2: SGHTA and FQGTGA. The CDR3 sequence is CASSFYMNTEAFF. CDR3 bases: TGTGCCAGCAGTTTTTACATGAACACTGAAGCTTTCTTT.

This clonotype was seen more than once but under ten times. This sequence may be a read error, since a much larger clone differs from it by one base. V and J are TRBV2 and TRBJ2-3, with D hard to call. Germline V gene lookup returns CDR1 SNHLY and CDR2 FYNNEI. The CDR3 contains 12 residues. The CDR3 DNA follows: TGTGCCGGCAGTTTCCAGTCAGATACGCAGTATTTT. Residues: CAGSFQSDTQYF.

This clonotype is large by share. The V gene is TRBV4-3, the J gene TRBJ1-5, with 9 positions matching TRBD1. CDR1 LGHNA and CDR2 YSLEER come from the germline V gene. J gave up 4 bases and V 0 bases, and 4 bases lay outside the gene matches. The CDR3 loop spans 16 amino acids. The CDR3: CASSQDRTGDNQPQHF. The CDR3 region has the DNA TGCGCCAGCAGCCAAGACAGGACAGGGGATAATCAGCCCCAGCATTTT.

This clonotype is medium-sized. This chain joins TRBV7-3 and TRBJ2-1; 9 bases are shared with TRBD2. This CDR3 is built from 15 residues. Germline-derived CDR1 and CDR2 are SGHTA and FQGTGA. V trimming: 4 bases; J trimming: 8 bases; junction bases outside the gene matches: 9. CDR3 DNA: TGTGCCAGCAGCTCCCGACTAGCGGCCACGGATGAGCAGTTCTTC. Its protein is CASSSRLAATDEQFF.

This clonotype is deemed large. The chain uses TRBV18 and TRBJ2-7; D unresolved. The CDR3 contains 15 residues. Between the trimmed V and J ends, which lost 0 bases and 0 bases, there was a span of 9 bases. Germline loops: CDR1 KGHSH, CDR2 LQKENI. CDR3 sequence: CASSPPRRISYEQYF. As DNA, the CDR3 is TGTGCCAGCTCACCACCGCGACGCATCTCCTACGAGCAGTACTTC.

This clonotype is judged medium-sized. V usage is TRBV2 and J usage is TRBJ2-7; no definite D call. V shed 8 bases and J shed 5 bases, with 7 bases lying between them. Germline V gene lookup returns CDR1 SNHLY and CDR2 FYNNEI. The CDR3 length is 10 residues. The chain's CDR3 is CASLYNEQYF. The DNA for the CDR3 is TGTGCCAGCCTTTATAACGAGCAGTACTTC.

This clonotype has a single count. The gene calls are TRBV6-4 and TRBJ2-2; 9 bases are shared with TRBD1. CDR3 length: 18 amino acids. Per the germline V gene, CDR1 is MRHNA and CDR2 is SNTAGT. J gave up 4 bases and V 3 bases, and 12 bases lay outside the gene matches. CDR3 bases: TGTGCCAGCAGTGAAACGTTCATGGGACAGGGTGCCACCGGGGAGCTGTTTTTT. This encodes CASSETFMGQGATGELFF.

By proportion, this clonotype is hyperexpanded. The DNA of the CDR3 is TGCAGTGCTGGGGGACTAGCCAAAAACATTCAGTACTTC. Protein: CSAGGLAKNIQYF. The chain combines TRBV20-1 with TRBJ2-4; tentative D call: TRBD2 (6 bases). Germline-derived CDR1 and CDR2 are DFQATT and SNEGSKA (reference sequence). V gave up 5 bases and J gave up 0 bases, with 8 bases separating them. The CDR3 totals 13 residues.

By share, this clonotype ranks as medium-sized. V usage is TRBV5-6 and J usage is TRBJ2-7, with TRBD2 matching 7 bases. Germline V gives CDR1 SGHDT, CDR2 YYEEEE. V shed 2 bases, J shed 3 bases, and the junction held 5 bases outside the gene matches. The CDR3 extends over 14 amino acids. CDR3 region: CASSLRTRSYEQYF. The DNA for the CDR3 is TGTGCCAGCAGCTTAAGGACTAGAAGCTACGAGCAGTACTTC. Full variable domain (rest looked up from reference TRBV5-6 and TRBJ2-7): DAGVTQSPTHLIKTRGQQVTLRCSPKSGHDTVSWYQQALGQGPQFIFQYYEEEERQRGNFPDRFSGHQFPNYSSELNVNALLLGDSALYLCASSLRTRSYEQYFGPGTRLTVT.

This clonotype is labeled as large (0.1 to 1%). The rearrangement links TRBV6-5 to TRBJ1-4; the D gene is possibly TRBD1 (5 bases). Trimming cost V 5 bases and J 1 base, with 17 bases left between them. The germline V gene encodes CDR1 MNHEY and CDR2 SVGAGI. The CDR3 spans 17 residues. The CDR3 loop is CASSPKGDWGTNEKLFF. CDR3 DNA: TGTGCCAGCAGTCCAAAAGGGGATTGGGGAACTAATGAAAAACTGTTTTTT.

This clonotype rates as large. The chain links TRBV19 to TRBJ2-1; 7 positions agree with TRBD2. Germline V gives CDR1 LNHDA, CDR2 SQIVND (reference sequence). The V segment lost 4 bases and the J segment 7 bases; nucleotides outside the gene matches: 4. The CDR3 is made up of 13 amino acids. The CDR3 region has the DNA TGTGCCAGTAGTACCCGGGGAGGGAATGAGCAGTTCTTC. Its translation is CASSTRGGNEQFF.

Relative to its sample, this clonotype is large. This rearrangement joins TRBV28 to TRBJ2-7, with D maybe TRBD2 (6 bases). Trimming stripped 5 bases from V and 6 bases from J, with 17 bases between. The CDR3 is 14 residues long. Germline V gives CDR1 MDHEN, CDR2 SYDVKM. Here the CDR3 reads CASSTTSRAPEQYF. The CDR3 nucleotides read TGTGCCAGCAGTACGACTAGTAGGGCTCCCGAGCAGTACTTC.

This clonotype is medium-sized (0.01 to 0.1%) within its sample. This chain uses TRBV19 with TRBJ1-2; D is uncertain. Germline CDR1 reads LNHDA; CDR2 reads SQIVND (reference sequence). The CDR3 consists of 13 residues. The germline V and J ends were trimmed by 3 bases and 6 bases, with 11 bases remaining between them. CDR3 coding DNA: TGTGCCAGTAGTATGGCCAGCTCCAATGGCTACACCTTC. Translating gives CASSMASSNGYTF. Drawing the rest from reference TRBV19 and TRBJ1-2, the complete variable domain is DGGITQSPKYLFRKEGQNVTLSCEQNLNHDAMYWYRQDPGQGLRLIYYSQIVNDFQKGDIAEGYSVSREKKESFPLTVTSAQKNPTAFYLCASSMASSNGYTFGSGTRLTVV.

This clonotype is medium-sized (0.01 to 0.1%) within its sample. The chain couples TRBV28 to TRBJ2-1, with 8 nucleotides matching TRBD2. Germline V lookup: CDR1 MDHEN, CDR2 SYDVKM. The CDR3 length is 17 residues. J lost 5 bases, V lost 2 bases, and 11 bases had no gene match. The DNA of the CDR3 is TGTGCCAGCAGTTTAGCCCTGGATAGCGGGACCCACAATGAGCAGTTCTTC. This encodes CASSLALDSGTHNEQFF.

This clonotype is medium-sized (0.01 to 0.1%) in the sample. The J gene is TRBJ2-1, the V gene TRBV19; D gene ambiguous. Trimming stripped 3 bases from V and 8 bases from J, with 5 bases between. CDR3 length: 11 amino acids. Germline V CDR1 and CDR2: LNHDA, SQIVND (reference sequence). The CDR3: CASSIGDEQFF. The CDR3 DNA follows: TGTGCCAGTAGTATTGGCGATGAGCAGTTCTTC.

By share of the sample, this clonotype is large. This rearrangement joins TRBV20-1 to TRBJ2-7; no firm D call. The V gene's germline CDR1 is DFQATT and CDR2 SNEGSKA (reference sequence). The CDR3 has 11 amino acids. Trimming left V 3 bases short and J 3 bases short, with 6 bases between. This CDR3 reads CSAREGYEQYF. The CDR3 DNA reads TGCAGTGCTAGGGAAGGCTACGAGCAGTACTTC.

This clonotype is large (0.1 to 1%) in the sample. The V call is TRBV29-1, the J call TRBJ2-7, with 13 bases aligning to TRBD2. Germline CDR1 SQVTM, CDR2 ANQGSEA. This CDR3 has 13 amino acids. With V trimmed by 7 bases and J by 5 bases, 5 bases remained unmatched. Here the CDR3 reads CSAILAGGDEQYF. The CDR3 coding sequence is TGCAGCGCCATACTAGCGGGAGGGGACGAGCAGTACTTC.